This TCR beta chain came from a study of PD-1 blockade in mismatch repair-deficient tumors. Study summary: Enrolled about 2012-2016, patients had progressing, pretreated mismatch repair-deficient cancers of 12 types.

Mismatch repair deficiency was confirmed in all patients, by PCR or immunohistochemistry. Libraries were prepared by immunoSEQ multiplex PCR; TCRdb keeps only in-frame clonotypes and omits some of them. The data hold 100,000 to 150,000 clones, with almost 90% observed a single time. CDR1 is LNHDA and CDR2 is SQIVND in the germline V gene (reference sequence). Trimming at V came to 0 bases and at J to 0 bases, leaving 2 bases not matched to a gene. The CDR3 sequence is 17 residues long. Many counts were recorded for this clone. What it recognizes is unknown. The study's findings and limits: Rapid post-treatment expansion, then contraction, generally preceding radiologic response, marked tumor-resident clones.

This chain joins TRBV19 and TRBJ2-6; 7 bases match TRBD1. The material was peripheral blood, obtained 70 to 73 weeks after starting pembrolizumab. The receptor's source is an adult with mismatch repair-deficient cancer. The CDR3 spells CASSIDGDSSGANVLTF. CDR3 nucleotide sequence: TGTGCCAGTAGTATAGATGGGGACAGCTCTGGGGCCAACGTCCTGACTTTC.